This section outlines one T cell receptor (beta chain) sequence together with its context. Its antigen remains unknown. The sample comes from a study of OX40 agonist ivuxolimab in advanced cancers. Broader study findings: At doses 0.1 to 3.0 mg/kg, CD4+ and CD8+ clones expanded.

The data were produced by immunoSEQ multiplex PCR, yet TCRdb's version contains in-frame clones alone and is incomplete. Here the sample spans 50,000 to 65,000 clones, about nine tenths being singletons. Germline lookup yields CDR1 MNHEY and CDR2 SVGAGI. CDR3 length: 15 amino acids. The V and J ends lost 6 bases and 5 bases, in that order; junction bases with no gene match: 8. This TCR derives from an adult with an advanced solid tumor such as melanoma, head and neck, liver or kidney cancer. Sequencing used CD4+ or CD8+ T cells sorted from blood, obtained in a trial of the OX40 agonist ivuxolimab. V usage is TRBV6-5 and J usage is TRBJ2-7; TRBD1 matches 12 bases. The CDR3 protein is CASRTGGTGGDEQYF. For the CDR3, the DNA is TGTGCCAGCAGGACCGGCGGGACAGGGGGCGACGAGCAGTACTTC.